This TCR beta chain originates from a study of tumor and adjacent non-tumor tissue in lung cancer. In its sample, this clonotype was seen once. At one end, the junction sequence differs from germline, possibly due to a read error. The CDR3 has 14 amino acids. No cell sorting was done before RNA was extracted from the tissue. More than 3 cm separated this lung sample from the edge of the tumor. Three rounds of nested PCR, following a modified ARM-PCR protocol, produced the TCRbeta library. TCRdb fed the multiplex PCR reads into MiXCR, producing one record per CDR3 protein. Of about 100,000 distinct CDR3 sequences listed, about 60% are singletons.

The chain carries TRBV12-3 or TRBV12-4 and TRBJ1-4; no definite D call. The sample was distant non-tumor lung tissue. This receptor was taken from a man younger than 45 with non-small cell lung cancer. CDR3 residues: CTSSRTAGNEKLSF. The CDR3 region has the DNA TGTACCAGCAGTCGGACGGCCGGTAATGAAAAACTGTCTTTT.